This TCR beta chain emerged from a study of shared clonotypes between healthy human individuals. The wider study: There were three CD4 naive, three CD4 memory, two CD8 naive and one CD8 memory plates per donor. Study-wide findings and caveats: Relative to clonotypes present in all four donors, those not shared had lower generation probabilities.

Germline CDR1 reads SGDLS; CDR2 reads YYNGEE. CDR3 size: 17 residues. V was pared by 0 bases and J by 4 bases, with 12 bases of the junction left unmatched. Some clones are missing from TCRdb's copy, which holds only in-frame ones; the method was immunoSEQ multiplex PCR. The sample consists of some 1,900,000 clones, about 94% of them appearing once. CD45RO-negative, CCR7-positively selected cells formed the naive CD8 fraction, excluding terminally differentiated effector memory CD45RA+ cells. Regarding this clone: No antigen is known for it.

V is TRBV9 and J is TRBJ1-1; 7 bases align to TRBD1. The sequenced material came from naive CD8+ T cells sorted from blood. The sequence derives from a man in his late teens or twenties in good health. In DNA form, the CDR3 reads TGTGCCAGCAGCGTAGCCCAAGACAGGGTCCTTGTCACTGAAGCTTTCTTT. Encoded protein: CASSVAQDRVLVTEAFF.